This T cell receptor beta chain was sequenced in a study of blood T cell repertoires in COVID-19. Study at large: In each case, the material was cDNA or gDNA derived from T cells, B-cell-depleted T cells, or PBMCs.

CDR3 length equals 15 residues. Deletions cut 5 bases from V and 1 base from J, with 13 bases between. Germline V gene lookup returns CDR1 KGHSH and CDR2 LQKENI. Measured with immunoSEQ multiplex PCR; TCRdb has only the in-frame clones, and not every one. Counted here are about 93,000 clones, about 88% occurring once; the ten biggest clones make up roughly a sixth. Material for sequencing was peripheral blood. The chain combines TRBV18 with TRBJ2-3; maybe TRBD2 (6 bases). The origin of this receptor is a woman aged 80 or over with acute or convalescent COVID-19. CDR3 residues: CASSKGLEGTDTQYF. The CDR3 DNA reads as TGTGCCAGCTCAAAGGGACTCGAGGGCACAGATACGCAGTATTTT.